This TCR beta chain came from a study of blood T cell repertoires in COVID-19. Study as a whole: COVID-19 samples collected from the United States, Italy and Spain covered acute and convalescent phases.

From germline, CDR1 is SGHRS and CDR2 YFSETQ. This CDR3 contains 13 residues. The V and J ends lost 4 bases and 12 bases, in that order; junction bases with no gene match: 10. Seattle-derived patients entered the study during active infection and were followed longitudinally. Only in-frame clones appear in the TCRdb table, and some are missing; sequencing was by immunoSEQ multiplex PCR. This sample has roughly 70,000 clones; around 74% occur once, and the top ten carry more than 12%. The chain carries TRBV5-1 and TRBJ1-2, with 9 bases fitting TRBD1. The sample consisted of peripheral blood. This TCR was recovered from a man in his 60s with COVID-19, enrolled during active disease. CDR3 sequence reads: CASSTGTGIGHTF. The CDR3 DNA sequence: TGCGCCAGCAGCACAGGGACAGGGATTGGGCACACCTTC.